This TCR beta chain was sequenced during a study of T cells in localized non-small cell lung cancer. The study's findings and limits: Those with higher blood T cell density had longer overall survival.

A note on this clone: No antigen is known for it.

TCRdb keeps only in-frame clones here, not all; method: immunoSEQ multiplex PCR. This table holds about 40,000 clones, approximately 86% found once. This clonotype was sampled from a man aged 35-75 years with stage I lung adenocarcinoma. The sample in question was peripheral blood, obtained before any cancer treatment.

The CDR3 DNA is TGTGCCAGCAGTCCAGGTGGTTTGGGTATTGGCTACACCTTC. Translating it yields CASSPGGLGIGYTF. The V and J genes are TRBV28 and TRBJ1-2; the D is unclear. CDR3 length: 14 amino acids. Per germline, CDR1 MDHEN and CDR2 SYDVKM. V lost 5 bases, J lost 7 bases, and 17 bases lay in between.